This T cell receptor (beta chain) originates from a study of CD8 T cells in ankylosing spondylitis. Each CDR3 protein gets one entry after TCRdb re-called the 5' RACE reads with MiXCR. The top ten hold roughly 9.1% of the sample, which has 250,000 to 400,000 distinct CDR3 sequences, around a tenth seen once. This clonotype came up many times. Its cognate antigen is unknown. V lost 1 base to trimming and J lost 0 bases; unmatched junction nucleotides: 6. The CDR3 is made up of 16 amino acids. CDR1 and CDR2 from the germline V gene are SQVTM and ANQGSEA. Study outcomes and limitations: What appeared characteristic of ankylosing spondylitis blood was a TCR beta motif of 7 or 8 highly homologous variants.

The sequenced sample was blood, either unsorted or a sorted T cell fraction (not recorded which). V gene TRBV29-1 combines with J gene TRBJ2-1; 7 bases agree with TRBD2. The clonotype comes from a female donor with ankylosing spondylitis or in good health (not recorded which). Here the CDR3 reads CSVEGVTSDSYNEQFF. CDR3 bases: TGCAGCGTTGAAGGGGTAACTAGCGACTCCTACAATGAGCAGTTCTTC.